This TCR beta chain was identified during a study of T-cell reconstitution after alpha-beta-depleted transplantation in children. Unique molecular identifiers were incorporated into the prepared TCRbeta library. TCRdb analysed the PCR reads with MiXCR anew, one entry per CDR3 protein. Among 250,000 to 350,000 distinct CDR3 sequences listed, approximately 23% were seen once. V lost 4 bases, J lost 9 bases, and 18 bases lay in between. The germline V gene encodes CDR1 MNHEY and CDR2 SVGAGI. The CDR3 contains 15 residues. For this clonotype: Its matching antigen is unknown.

Study-level points and caveats: T-cell numbers and diversity one year post-transplant derived largely from freshly generated T cells. Alpha-beta T cells about two months after transplant reportedly derived from several hundred expanded graft clones. TCRbeta diversity was high at day 60 in some patients (a result of surviving recipient T cells and thymic progenitors).

The specimen comprised PBMCs, mostly from graft donor cells, sampled 180 days after TCRalphabeta/CD19-depleted stem cell transplant. The chain has TRBV6-5 and TRBJ2-2; weak D call: TRBD2 (6 bases). The TCR comes from a male patient aged 10-17 years who had a stem cell transplant for acute lymphoblastic leukemia, so the T cells may come from the graft donor. CDR3 residues: CASSFWDSPERELFF. DNA for the CDR3: TGTGCCAGCAGTTTTTGGGACTCCCCCGAAAGGGAGCTGTTTTTT.